A single sample gave rise to the 9 T cell receptor beta chains below, sequenced in a study of blood T cell repertoires in COVID-19. Data came from immunoSEQ multiplex PCR; TCRdb stores just in-frame clones and leaves some out. The data hold 330,000 or so clones, with 92% observed a single time. Sequencing was performed on PBMCs or T cells enriched from blood (not recorded which). The receptors were sampled from a woman aged 25 to 39 who had recovered from COVID-19.

This chain links TRBV4-1 with TRBJ1-6; TRBD1 matches at 8 bases. CDR1 and CDR2 (germline): MGHRA, YSYEKL. This CDR3 has 17 amino acids. V trimming: 1 base; J trimming: 7 bases; junction bases outside the gene matches: 9. CDR3 protein: CASSQASGGVRNSPLHF. The CDR3 coding sequence is TGCGCCAGCAGCCAAGCATCAGGGGGCGTGAGGAATTCACCCCTCCACTTT.

This chain uses TRBV28 with TRBJ2-7, with 7 bases that match TRBD1. The CDR3 covers 13 residues. Per the germline V gene, CDR1 is MDHEN and CDR2 is SYDVKM. V lost 2 bases to trimming and J lost 3 bases; unmatched junction nucleotides: 1. In DNA, the CDR3 is TGTGCCAGCAGTTTAGGGGACAGCTACGAGCAGTACTTC. Its protein product is CASSLGDSYEQYF.

The chain carries TRBV15 and TRBJ2-5, with TRBD1 as a possible D gene (7 bases). V gave up 3 bases and J gave up 13 bases, with 18 bases separating them. CDR1 is LNHNV, CDR2 YYDKDF, per germline (reference sequence). The CDR3 has 13 amino acids. The CDR3 nucleotides are TGTGCCACCAGCAGCCTCTCAGGGGGAGGCGGGTACTTC. Its protein is CATSSLSGGGGYF.

This chain uses TRBV28 with TRBJ2-5, with 7 bases lining up with TRBD1. The germline V gene has CDR1 MDHEN and CDR2 SYDVKM. The CDR3 length is 17 residues. After removal of 5 bases from V and 1 base from J, the junction contained 13 bases not matched to a gene. CDR3 region: CASSPDRALRPQETQYF. The CDR3 DNA reads as TGTGCCAGCAGTCCCGACAGGGCGCTAAGACCCCAAGAGACCCAGTACTTC.

The genes are TRBV28 and TRBJ1-6; weak D call: TRBD1 (6 bases). The V gene lost 6 bases and the J gene lost 10 bases, with 13 bases spanning the gap. Germline lookup yields CDR1 MDHEN and CDR2 SYDVKM. The CDR3 extends over 13 amino acids. The CDR3 loop is CASSPDRLSPLHF. Here the CDR3 DNA reads TGTGCCAGCAGCCCGGACAGACTCTCACCCCTCCACTTT.

This chain joins TRBV19 and TRBJ2-2; 14 bases agree with TRBD2. The CDR3 has 19 residues. J lost 4 bases, V lost 7 bases, and 14 bases had no gene match. CDR1 and CDR2 from the germline V gene are LNHDA and SQIVND (reference sequence). The DNA for the CDR3 is TGTGCCAGTATGGGGTTTGTGGGGACTAGCGGGAGCCGCACCGGGGAGCTGTTTTTT. It codes for CASMGFVGTSGSRTGELFF.

As DNA, the CDR3 is TGTGCTAGTGGTTTAGCGGGGGGGAACAATGAGCAGTTCTTC. It encodes CASGLAGGNNEQFF. The chain combines TRBV12-5 with TRBJ2-1, with TRBD2 identical over 10 bases. Germline V gives CDR1 LGHNT, CDR2 FRNRAP. The CDR3 length is 14 residues. The J segment lost 5 bases and the V segment lost 3 bases, leaving 1 base of the junction unmatched.

The V and J genes are TRBV11-2 and TRBJ2-7, with TRBD1 matching 11 bases. CDR3 length: 16 residues. Per germline, CDR1 SGHAT and CDR2 FQNNGV. V lost 5 bases, J lost 1 base, and 7 bases stayed unmatched. The CDR3 region has the DNA TGTGCCAGCAGCGTCGGACAGGGGGCGGAGTCCTACGAGCAGTACTTC. Its translation is CASSVGQGAESYEQYF. Variable domain in full (rest from reference TRBV11-2 and TRBJ2-7): EAGVAQSPRYKIIEKRQSVAFWCNPISGHATLYWYQQILGQGPKLLIQFQNNGVVDDSQLPKDRFSAERLKGVDSTLKIQPAKLEDSAVYLCASSVGQGAESYEQYFGPGTRLTVT.

The chain carries TRBV6-5 and TRBJ1-1; tentative D call: TRBD1 (5 bases). This CDR3 has 14 residues. V lost 5 bases, J lost 7 bases, and 17 bases lay in between. The germline V gene has CDR1 MNHEY and CDR2 SVGAGI. CDR3 protein: CASSLQSFDSEAFF. The CDR3 DNA sequence: TGTGCCAGCAGTCTACAATCATTCGACAGTGAAGCTTTCTTT.